This T cell receptor (beta chain) was identified in a study of T cells after yellow fever vaccination. In germline, CDR1 is LNHNV, CDR2 YYDKDF (reference sequence). V lost 0 bases and J lost 9; bases outside the gene matches: 3. The CDR3 consists of 13 residues. As regards this clonotype: Its antigen is currently unknown.

Findings and caveats of the study: Abundant bulk-population clonotypes could contaminate the FACS-sorted repertoires. The secondary response was weaker but peaked faster, day 5 versus 15.

They built TCR cDNA with 5'RACE template switching, a step that put in a universal primer site and UMIs. TCRdb independently ran MiXCR on the 5' RACE reads; one entry per CDR3 protein. Of some 500,000 distinct CDR3 sequences listed, around an eighth are singletons. This TCR was recovered from a man aged 30 to 45 who received the YFV17D yellow fever vaccine. Sample: PBMCs, taken on the day of the yellow fever booster vaccination. This chain joins TRBV15 and TRBJ2-5; 8 bases are shared with TRBD2. The CDR3 sequence: CATSRDDGRAQYF. CDR3 in DNA: TGTGCCACCAGCAGAGATGACGGGAGGGCCCAGTACTTC.